This is a list of T cell receptor beta chains from one sample in a study of technical replicates of blood from a few donors. Data came from immunoSEQ multiplex PCR; TCRdb stores just in-frame clones and leaves some out. The sample carries under 85,000 clones, 85% to 95% recorded once. Sequenced input: T cells isolated from PBMCs. The receptors originated from a human donor in good health. CDR3s include the opening cysteine and the closing phenylalanine or tryptophan. D genes are given only for firm matches. Clone size is stated in some rows and not others, as once, few, many or a class when expanded.

len,v_gene,d_gene,j_gene,abundance,CDR3aa,CDR3nt
14,TRBV4-1,TRBD2,TRBJ2-7,once,CASSQAGGSNEQYF,TGCGCCAGCAGCCAAGCGGGGGGGTCCAACGAGCAGTACTTC
16,TRBV28,-,TRBJ1-3,-,CASSLGRLNSGNTIYF,TGTGCCAGCAGTTTAGGCAGATTAAACTCTGGAAACACCATATATTTT
14,TRBV19,-,TRBJ1-1,-,CASSIKPGNTEAFF,TGTGCCAGTAGTATAAAGCCGGGGAACACTGAAGCTTTCTTT
15,TRBV6-1,TRBD2,TRBJ2-2,-,CASSEAAGATGELFF,TGTGCCAGCAGTGAAGCAGCGGGGGCCACCGGGGAGCTGTTTTTT
16,TRBV5-4,-,TRBJ2-7,-,CASSRSGSLPTYEQYF,TGTGCCAGCAGCCGAAGCGGAAGTCTCCCTACCTACGAGCAGTACTTC
14,TRBV5-1,-,TRBJ1-2,few,CASSYEGTPRGYTF,TGCGCCAGCAGCTATGAAGGGACTCCGAGAGGCTACACCTTC
12,TRBV5-6,-,TRBJ1-5,once,CASSLQDQPQHF,TGTGCCAGCAGCTTGCAGGATCAGCCCCAGCATTTT
15,TRBV2,-,TRBJ2-7,-,CASSSRGGSSYEQYF,TGTGCCAGCAGTTCCAGGGGCGGGAGCTCCTACGAGCAGTACTTC
15,TRBV4-2,TRBD1,TRBJ2-7,-,CASSQEGPGGNEQYF,TGTGCCAGCAGCCAAGAAGGGCCAGGGGGCAACGAGCAGTACTTC
14,TRBV5-1,-,TRBJ1-1,-,CASSLVFQNTEAFF,TGCGCCAGCAGCTTGGTTTTCCAGAACACTGAAGCTTTCTTT
17,TRBV6-1,-,TRBJ1-5,-,CASSESAGAYRNQPQHF,TGTGCCAGCAGTGAATCCGCAGGGGCTTACCGCAATCAGCCCCAGCATTTT
17,TRBV6-1,-,TRBJ1-5,-,CASSEGWQGTGNQPQHF,TGTGCCAGCAGTGAAGGGTGGCAGGGGACGGGCAATCAGCCCCAGCATTTT
15,TRBV5-1,TRBD1,TRBJ2-1,-,CASSFGGTEVNEQFF,TGCGCCAGCAGCTTCGGTGGGACAGAGGTCAATGAGCAGTTCTTC
14,TRBV4-1,-,TRBJ2-5,-,CASSRDGARETQYF,TGCGCCAGCAGCCGCGACGGTGCCAGGGAGACCCAGTACTTC